The 27 T cell receptor beta chains listed next were all sequenced from one sample in a study of T cells in Graves' hyperthyroidism and ophthalmopathy. Amplification yielded TCR beta CDR3 regions, with RNA transcripts as the source. Primed by the HTBI set, a first-round RT-PCR was run on the TCR CDR3. TCRdb reanalysed the multiplex PCR reads using MiXCR and keeps one entry per CDR3 protein. The sample has approximately 150,000 distinct CDR3 sequences; approximately 9% are singletons. Sample: blood. These receptors were collected from a woman between 18 and 29 years old with Graves' hyperthyroidism that later progressed to Graves' ophthalmopathy.

In its sample, this clonotype was seen many times. This chain's CDR3 is CASSYPTGLAGYFYEQYF. The DNA for the CDR3 is TGTGCCAGCAGTTACCCCACCGGACTAGCGGGATATTTCTACGAGCAGTACTTC. J is TRBJ2-7 and V is TRBV6-2 or TRBV6-3; TRBD2 aligns across 12 bases. The CDR3 contains 18 residues. V lost 2 bases to trimming and J lost 3 bases; unmatched junction nucleotides: 11. Per the germline V gene, CDR1 is MNHEY and CDR2 is SVGEGT.

The chain uses TRBV30 and TRBJ2-2; D call uncertain. CDR1 and CDR2 (germline): GTSNPN, SVGIG (reference sequence). There are 13 residues in the CDR3. V lost 0 bases, J lost 7 bases, and 9 bases lay in between. CDR3 protein: CAWSVRSGGELFF. The CDR3 DNA follows: TGTGCCTGGAGTGTACGGTCCGGCGGGGAGCTGTTTTTT.

Many counts were recorded for this clonotype. V gene TRBV20-1 combines with J gene TRBJ2-7; 11 nucleotides match TRBD2. The CDR3 extends over 15 amino acids. CDR1 DFQATT and CDR2 SNEGSKA come from the germline V gene (reference sequence). The junction had 10 bases not matched to a gene; V was cut back by 6 bases and J by 3 bases. The CDR3 sequence: CSALRPTSGDYEQYF. CDR3 DNA: TGCAGTGCCCTCCGTCCGACTAGCGGGGACTACGAGCAGTACTTC.

This clonotype appeared a few times. The genes are TRBV3-1 and TRBJ2-1, with TRBD2 identical over 7 bases. Germline V gene data show CDR1 as LGHDT and CDR2 as YNNKEL (reference sequence). Trimming removed 0 bases from V and 4 bases from J; junction bases left unmatched: 6. The CDR3 runs to 16 residues. The CDR3 reads CASSQDWASGYNEQFF. The CDR3 bases are TGTGCCAGCAGCCAAGATTGGGCTAGCGGATACAATGAGCAGTTCTTC.

This clonotype was found many times. The V call is TRBV5-5, the J call TRBJ2-3, with D possibly matching TRBD1 (6 bases). Germline V CDR1 and CDR2: SGHKS, YYEKEE (reference sequence). CDR3 length equals 16 residues. Trimming shortened V by 4 bases and J by 0 bases, and 15 bases separated the two germline ends. The CDR3 DNA reads TGTGCCAGCAGCGGATTACAGGGTAGGAGCACAGATACGCAGTATTTT. As protein: CASSGLQGRSTDTQYF.

This clonotype has ten or more counts. V is TRBV2 and J is TRBJ1-2; TRBD1 aligns across 10 bases. Germline V gene data show CDR1 as SNHLY and CDR2 as FYNNEI. The V gene end was trimmed by 5 bases and the J gene end by 0 bases; junction bases not matched to a gene: 6. This CDR3 has 16 residues. CDR3 sequence reads: CASSTGTGAANYGYTF. The CDR3 DNA follows: TGTGCCAGCAGTACCGGGACAGGGGCGGCTAACTATGGCTACACCTTC.

This clonotype was detected many times. CDR3 DNA sequence: TGTGCCAGTAGAACCTCGGACGGATCCTCCTACGAGCAGTACTTC. Translated: CASRTSDGSSYEQYF. This chain links TRBV19 with TRBJ2-7; D is ambiguous. Deletions cut 6 bases from V and 0 bases from J, with 15 bases between. In germline, CDR1 is LNHDA, CDR2 SQIVND (reference sequence). The length of the CDR3 is 15 residues.

In its sample, this clonotype was seen many times. The chain couples TRBV12-3 or TRBV12-4 to TRBJ2-1, with 8 bases lining up with TRBD2. V dropped 7 bases and J dropped 12; count of bases not matched to a gene: 11. The CDR3 runs to 13 residues. CDR3 bases: TGTGCCAGCACCCCGGGAGGGCCTGCGGGGCAGTTCTTC. This codes for CASTPGGPAGQFF.

This clonotype came up many times. The chain is built from TRBV30 and TRBJ2-5; D gene uncertain. The CDR3 covers 12 residues. Germline CDR1 and CDR2: GTSNPN and SVGIG (reference sequence). The V end lost 1 base, the J end lost 4 bases, and 7 bases lay between the germline ends. CDR3 DNA sequence: TGTGCCTGGAGTGGGGCAGGAGAGACCCAGTACTTC. Its protein is CAWSGAGETQYF.

This clonotype was counted a few times. DNA of the CDR3: TGTGCCATCGAGGGCCCCGGTGGGTACACCTTC. Translating gives CAIEGPGGYTF. The chain employs TRBV10-3 and TRBJ1-2, with D uncertain. Germline V gene lookup returns CDR1 ENHRY and CDR2 SYGVKD. The CDR3 contains 11 residues. V was shortened by 8 bases and J by 11 bases, with 15 bases between the two germline ends.

This clonotype has just a few counts. This could be a read error, since a much larger clone is one nucleotide away. The chain employs TRBV7-3 and TRBJ2-1; TRBD2 aligns across 9 bases. The length of the CDR3 is 15 residues. Germline V gene lookup returns CDR1 SGHTA and CDR2 FQGTGA. Trimming took 0 bases from V and 5 from J; bases not matched to a gene: 2. The CDR3 loop is CASSLTASGNNEQFF. The CDR3 nucleotides are TGTGCCAGCAGCTTAACGGCTAGCGGGAACAATGAGCAGTTCTTC.

This clonotype appeared a single time. With a much larger clone just one base away, this may be a read error. The gene calls are TRBV7-9 and TRBJ2-5, with a tentative D call TRBD2 (5 bases). The CDR3 has 17 residues. Germline V lookup: CDR1 SEHNR, CDR2 FQNEAQ (reference sequence). The CDR3 loop reads CASSPPFVAGLQEAQYF. In DNA form, the CDR3 reads TGTGCCAGCAGCCCCCCGTTTGTGGCCGGACTCCAAGAGGCCCAGTACTTC.

Of note for this clonotype: This could be a read error, since a much larger clone is one nucleotide away. This chain links TRBV5-4 with TRBJ2-7, with D perhaps matching TRBD1 (5 bases). Germline assignment: CDR1 SGHNT and CDR2 YYREEE (reference sequence). CDR3 length equals 13 residues. The CDR3 DNA reads TGTGCCTGCAGCCTAGGACAAAGCTACGAGCAGTACTTC. Amino acid sequence: CACSLGQSYEQYF.

This clonotype has a count of ten or more. The chain is built from TRBV2 and TRBJ2-7, with TRBD1 as a possible D gene (6 bases). The V gene lost 3 bases and the J gene lost 2 bases, with 14 bases spanning the gap. Germline CDR1 reads SNHLY; CDR2 reads FYNNEI. The CDR3 is 15 amino acids. Written as DNA, the CDR3 is TGTGCCAGCAGTGATGTCTTGGACAGCCCCTACGAGCAGTACTTC. It codes for CASSDVLDSPYEQYF.

This clonotype was observed many times. The chain has TRBV10-3 and TRBJ1-2; TRBD1 matches at 9 bases. V gave up 3 bases and J gave up 6 bases; unmatched junction bases: 5. Germline V lookup: CDR1 ENHRY, CDR2 SYGVKD. The CDR3 loop spans 14 amino acids. The CDR3 loop reads CAISDQNRGHGYTF. DNA for the CDR3: TGTGCCATCAGTGATCAAAACAGGGGGCATGGCTACACCTTC.

This clonotype was recorded many times. V gene TRBV28 combines with J gene TRBJ2-5; possible D gene TRBD1, 6 bases. Trimming left V 3 bases short and J 0 bases short, with 11 bases between. The V gene's germline CDR1 is MDHEN and CDR2 SYDVKM. This CDR3 has 15 amino acids. CDR3 coding DNA: TGTGCCAGCAGTTTCAGTCAGGGGTACCAAGAGACCCAGTACTTC. It encodes CASSFSQGYQETQYF.

Details on this clonotype: With a much larger clone just one base away, this may be a read error. The gene calls are TRBV28 and TRBJ1-1; TRBD1 is a possible D gene (5 bases). The CDR3 is made up of 14 amino acids. V gave up 2 bases and J gave up 1 base, with 8 bases separating them. From germline, CDR1 is MDHEN and CDR2 SYDVKM. The CDR3 sequence: CASSLLGRNTEAFF. CDR3 bases: TGTGCCAGCAGTTTACTGGGACGGAACACTGAAGCTTTCTTT.

At least ten counts were recorded for this clonotype. The rearrangement links TRBV30 to TRBJ2-7; the match to TRBD1 covers 10 bases. Germline assignment: CDR1 GTSNPN and CDR2 SVGIG (reference sequence). V shed 1 base and J 6 bases; nucleotides not matched to a gene: 3. The CDR3 is made up of 13 amino acids. In DNA form, the CDR3 reads TGTGCCTGGAGTGCGGGACAGGGGTTCGAGCAGTACTTC. Translation gives CAWSAGQGFEQYF.

This clonotype was observed at least ten times. This sequence joins TRBV7-8 and TRBJ1-2, with unresolved D. The V end was cut by 1 base, the J end by 1 base, with 13 bases between. The CDR3 spans 16 residues. In germline, CDR1 is SGHVS, CDR2 FQNEAQ. In DNA, the CDR3 is TGTGCCAGCAGCTTAGAGGCAGCGGACTATAACTATGGCTACACCTTC. Translation: CASSLEAADYNYGYTF.

This clonotype was recorded a few times. The chain recombines TRBV19 with TRBJ2-1; D is unclear. Trimming cost V 0 bases and J 0 bases, with 9 bases left between them. The germline CDR1 and CDR2 sequences are LNHDA and SQIVND (reference sequence). This CDR3 is 16 amino acids long. The DNA for the CDR3 is TGTGCCAGTAGTATAGACGCTACGAGCTCCTACAATGAGCAGTTCTTC. Amino acids: CASSIDATSSYNEQFF.

The table lists this clonotype with many counts. The chain uses TRBV7-3 and TRBJ2-2; 7 bases are shared with TRBD2. The CDR3 spans 15 residues. V lost 5 bases to trimming and J lost 2 bases; unmatched junction nucleotides: 5. Germline CDR1 SGHTA, CDR2 FQGTGA. CDR3 sequence: CASSPSGINTGELFF. The CDR3, as DNA: TGTGCCAGCAGCCCTAGCGGAATAAACACCGGGGAGCTGTTTTTT.

The chain carries TRBV3-1 and TRBJ1-3; D is possibly TRBD1 (5 bases). Between the trimmed V and J ends, which lost 4 bases and 2 bases, there was a span of 9 bases. The CDR3 runs 14 residues. Germline-derived CDR1 and CDR2 are LGHDT and YNNKEL (reference sequence). The CDR3 DNA reads as TGTGCCAGCAGCCCGACAGCTACTGGAAACACCATATATTTT. It codes for CASSPTATGNTIYF.

This clonotype was found many times. The rearrangement links TRBV3-1 to TRBJ2-7; the D is unclear. The V gene's germline CDR1 is LGHDT and CDR2 YNNKEL (reference sequence). V was shortened by 4 bases and J by 6 bases, with 10 bases between the two germline ends. The CDR3 contains 12 residues. In nucleotides, the CDR3 is TGTGCCAGCAGCCGAAGGACGGGCGAGCAGTACTTC. It translates to CASSRRTGEQYF.

This clonotype was observed at least ten times. V is TRBV7-9 and J is TRBJ1-4, with a possible D match to TRBD1 (6 bases). CDR1 and CDR2 from the germline V gene are SEHNR and FQNEAQ (reference sequence). The V and J ends lost 6 bases and 7 bases respectively, with 18 bases between them. The CDR3 runs 15 residues. In DNA form, the CDR3 reads TGTGCCAGCAGTAGCGGCGGGGGGCGAGGTGAAAAACTGTTTTTT. It encodes CASSSGGGRGEKLFF.

At least ten counts were recorded for this clonotype. The chain links TRBV20-1 to TRBJ2-3, with 11 bases aligning to TRBD1. The CDR3 totals 14 residues. The V segment lost 5 bases and the J segment 9 bases; nucleotides outside the gene matches: 10. Germline V CDR1 and CDR2: DFQATT, SNEGSKA (reference sequence). The CDR3 DNA follows: TGCAGTGCTTCCCGGACAGGGGGCGTTCGAACGCAGTATTTT. Translated, it gives CSASRTGGVRTQYF.

The CDR3 sequence is CSAPRPSGATNQPQHF. CDR3 DNA: TGCAGTGCCCCTAGGCCCTCGGGGGCCACGAATCAGCCCCAGCATTTT. This rearrangement joins TRBV20-1 to TRBJ1-5; a possible D gene is TRBD1 (6 bases). The V end was cut by 6 bases, the J end by 4 bases, with 22 bases between. Germline CDR1 reads DFQATT; CDR2 reads SNEGSKA (reference sequence). This CDR3 has 16 residues.

The table lists this clonotype with many counts. The rearrangement joins TRBV19 to TRBJ1-1; 10 bases agree with TRBD1. There are 16 residues in the CDR3. Germline CDR1 and CDR2: LNHDA and SQIVND (reference sequence). V was pared by 3 bases and J by 4 bases, with 8 bases of the junction left unmatched. This CDR3 reads CASSILTGGGSTEAFF. Here the CDR3 DNA reads TGTGCCAGTAGTATCCTGACAGGGGGCGGGAGCACTGAAGCTTTCTTT.